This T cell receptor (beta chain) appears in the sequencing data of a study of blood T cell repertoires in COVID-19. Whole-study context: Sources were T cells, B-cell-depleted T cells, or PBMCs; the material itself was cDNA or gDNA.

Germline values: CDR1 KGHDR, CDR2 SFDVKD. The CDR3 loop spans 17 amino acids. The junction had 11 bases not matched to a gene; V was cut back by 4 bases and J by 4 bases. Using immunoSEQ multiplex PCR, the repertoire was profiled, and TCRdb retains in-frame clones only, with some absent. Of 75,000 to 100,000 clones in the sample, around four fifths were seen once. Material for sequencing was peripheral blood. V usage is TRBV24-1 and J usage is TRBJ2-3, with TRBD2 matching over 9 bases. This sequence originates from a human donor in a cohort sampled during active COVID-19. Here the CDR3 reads CATSDAPGREGADTQYF. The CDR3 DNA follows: TGTGCCACCAGTGACGCACCGGGGCGGGAGGGCGCAGATACGCAGTATTTT.